The next 8 T cell receptor beta chains were all read from a single sample in a study of shared clonotypes between healthy human individuals. Libraries were prepared by immunoSEQ multiplex PCR; TCRdb keeps only in-frame clonotypes and omits some of them. This sample has more than 450,000 clones, with about four fifths found just once. The sample comprised PBMCs. The receptor set was obtained from a woman in her forties in good health. Some clones in this sample may be carry-over from other donors' samples.

The table lists this clone with many counts. The chain uses TRBV7-2 and TRBJ2-2, with D hard to call. CDR1 is SGHTA and CDR2 is FQGNSA in the germline V gene. There are 14 residues in the CDR3. V was shortened by 3 bases and J by 1 base, with 6 bases between the two germline ends. CDR3 region: CASSFSWNTGELFF. CDR3 in DNA: TGTGCCAGCAGCTTTAGTTGGAACACCGGGGAGCTGTTTTTT.

This rearrangement joins TRBV19 to TRBJ2-1, with 8 bases fitting TRBD2. The germline CDR1 and CDR2 sequences are LNHDA and SQIVND (reference sequence). There are 13 residues in the CDR3. V lost 5 bases, J lost 7 bases, and 4 bases stayed unmatched. This CDR3 is CASSREGLNEQFF. DNA for the CDR3: TGTGCCAGTAGTCGGGAGGGACTGAATGAGCAGTTCTTC.

This clone was detected only once. The chain carries TRBV4-3 and TRBJ2-5, with TRBD2 identical over 9 bases. The assigned J gene may be wrong: the sequence end matches TRBJ2-7 better. Germline CDR1 is LGHNA and CDR2 is YSLEER. This CDR3 is built from 16 residues. The CDR3 DNA sequence: TGCGCCAGCAGCCAAGAGAGGCTAGCGGGAAACCACGAGCAGTACTTC. Its protein is CASSQERLAGNHEQYF.

The chain couples TRBV14 to TRBJ2-1, with 8 bases aligning to TRBD2. Germline V gives CDR1 SGHDN, CDR2 FVKESK. The CDR3 consists of 15 residues. Germline trimming cut 4 bases from V and 4 bases from J; bases unmatched to any gene: 6. Here the CDR3 reads CASSRRASGYNEQFF. CDR3 DNA sequence: TGTGCCAGCAGCCGTAGGGCTAGCGGGTACAATGAGCAGTTCTTC. The complete variable domain, with remaining parts taken from reference TRBV14 and TRBJ2-1, reads EAGVTQFPSHSVIEKGQTVTLRCDPISGHDNLYWYRRVMGKEIKFLLHFVKESKQDESGMPNNRFLAERTGGTYSTLKVQPAELEDSGVYFCASSRRASGYNEQFFGPGTRLTVL.

J is TRBJ1-6 and V is TRBV2; D might be TRBD1 (6 bases). Germline V gene data show CDR1 as SNHLY and CDR2 as FYNNEI. The CDR3 extends over 15 amino acids. Trimming cost V 6 bases and J 5 bases, with 14 bases left between them. The CDR3 coding sequence is TGTGCCAGCAGAAGACCCAGGGGCGATAATTCACCCCTCCACTTT. This codes for CASRRPRGDNSPLHF.

The chain recombines TRBV5-1 with TRBJ1-1; D might be TRBD1 (5 bases). This CDR3 contains 16 residues. CDR1 is SGHRS and CDR2 is YFSETQ in the germline V gene. V shed 7 bases and J shed 7 bases, with 26 bases lying between them. The CDR3 nucleotides read TGCGCCAGCGGAACTCAGAGGGGAAGGATTATCGGTGAAGCTTTCTTT. Its translation: CASGTQRGRIIGEAFF.

The V and J genes are TRBV11-2 and TRBJ2-3, with D hard to call. The CDR3 runs to 15 residues. Germline V gene data show CDR1 as SGHAT and CDR2 as FQNNGV. Trimming cost V 2 bases and J 1 base, with 10 bases left between them. DNA of the CDR3: TGTGCCAGCAGCTTACGGAACACCGGCACAGATACGCAGTATTTT. Translated: CASSLRNTGTDTQYF.

To note about this clone: The same CDR3 can be traced to other DNA sequences in this sample. This chain uses TRBV7-3 with TRBJ2-7; 9 bases agree with TRBD1. V gave up 5 bases and J gave up 6 bases; unmatched junction bases: 5. The CDR3 has 13 amino acids. Germline V gene sequence: CDR1 SGHTA, CDR2 FQGTGA. The CDR3 DNA reads TGTGCCAGCAGCCCGGGACAGGGCGGCGAGCAGTACTTC. It is translated as CASSPGQGGEQYF.